This T cell receptor (beta chain) derives from a study of blood T cell repertoires in COVID-19. This CDR3 region has 14 residues. CDR1 is SGDLS, CDR2 YYNGEE, per germline. The germline V and J ends were trimmed by 3 bases and 4 bases, with 13 bases remaining between them. Produced via immunoSEQ multiplex PCR; TCRdb's table is partial and in-frame only. The sample lists fewer than 450,000 clones; more than 85% were seen once. The rearrangement joins TRBV9 to TRBJ1-1, with D possibly matching TRBD1 (6 bases). The sequencing sample was made of PBMCs or T cells enriched from blood (not recorded which). The receptor's source is a woman aged 25 to 45 who had recovered from COVID-19. CDR3 coding DNA: TGTGCCAGCAGCGCGTCTTACAGGGCCACTGAAGCTTTCTTT. This codes for CASSASYRATEAFF.